This T cell receptor beta chain was retrieved from a study of blood T cell repertoires in COVID-19. Study information: COVID-19 samples collected from the United States, Italy and Spain covered acute and convalescent phases. In each case, the material was cDNA or gDNA derived from T cells, B-cell-depleted T cells, or PBMCs.

The germline V gene encodes CDR1 KGHSH and CDR2 LQKENI. The CDR3 sequence is 17 residues long. J was trimmed by 3 bases and V by 3 bases; bases with no gene match: 9. Authors' processing steps: Cell counts per sample came from amplifying reference gene primers. The repertoire was sequenced with immunoSEQ multiplex PCR; TCRdb's copy has only in-frame clones and lacks some. Clonal size and the V and J genes are those of that table, whereas D and trimming came from the DNA. The sample shows around 74,000 clones, about 88% of them seen only once. The receptor was isolated from a woman older than 75 with active or convalescent COVID-19. The chain combines TRBV18 with TRBJ2-1; 9 positions agree with TRBD1. Sequenced: peripheral blood. The CDR3 spells CASSPISVDRGYNEQFF. Written as DNA, the CDR3 is TGTGCCAGCTCACCGATCAGTGTGGACAGGGGCTACAATGAGCAGTTCTTC.